This T cell receptor beta chain derives from a study of tumor and adjacent non-tumor tissue in lung cancer (dated by TCRdb to about 2018). At the level of the whole study: The cohort included around eleven adenocarcinoma, 2 squamous cell carcinoma and 1 small cell lung cancer patients. Bulk TCRbeta repertoires were compared between lung tumor tissue and matched distant non-tumor lung tissue obtained from over 13 lung cancer patients. The roughly 15 enrolled patients, of whom approximately 10 were men and 5 were women, were aged about 30 to 80 years and were diagnosed with TNM stage I to III disease. TCRbeta CDR3 sequencing was performed on thirty paired specimens, with one tumor sample and one normal lung sample collected per patient. Sequencing produced 130 million or so productive TCRbeta reads in total, an average of approximately 4.1 million reads per sample. What the work shows at the level of the full study, not this receptor alone: With only approximately 15 patients in the cohort, the authors noted that larger samples and more detailed clinical data are needed. Neither the sequencing platform nor unique molecular identifiers are mentioned in the methods. The top 100 clones made up a significantly larger cumulative share of the repertoire in normal lung than in tumor tissue. Significantly higher TCR diversity (inverse Simpson) was observed in tumor tissue than in normal lung tissue (approximately 430 vs 150, P = 0.0075, Mann-Whitney U test). Peripheral blood was not sequenced, so blood TCRbeta repertoires in these lung cancer patients were not examined. TCR diversity was significantly higher in younger patients, and greater tumor TCR diversity was associated with shorter overall survival and shorter disease-free survival.

Comments on this clonotype: The specificity of this receptor is unknown. A junction end diverges from the germline sequence, so it may reflect a read error.

The CDR3 runs 13 amino acids, cysteine and phenylalanine included. Only the CDR3 DNA is retained, 39 bases long and in frame from the first base. The germline V gene gives CDR1 as MNHEY and CDR2 as SVGAGI. Bulk unsorted tissue served as the source for RNA extraction, and RNA quality was assessed using a NanoDrop ND-1000 and an Agilent 2100. Newly diagnosed lung cancer patients without prior chemotherapy who had been admitted for thoracic surgery in China between August and November 2014 were enrolled as donors. Patients with previous radiotherapy or chemotherapy, or with another concurrent cancer, were excluded from the study. Pieces of surgical tissue measuring roughly 1-2.2 cm3 were kept in RNAlater solution and stored at -80 degrees C until use. The library was made by multiplex PCR. The listed sequencing device is Illumina HiSeq 2500. TCRbeta libraries were constructed through three rounds of nested PCR with primers (Table S4) according to protocols modified from ARM-PCR. Before sequencing, PCR products of 200-500 bp were cut from the gel and purified using the QIAquick gel extraction kit. On the study's bioinformatics: Trimmomatic was used to clean the reads, FLASH was used to merge the reads into complete CDR3 sequences, and MiTCR was used to assign the reads to V(D)J germline segments. Clonal diversity was computed as the inverse Simpson's index with VDJtools. A read counted as productive if the sequence was in-frame and lacked a premature stop codon. The public reads were reprocessed in TCRdb via fastp at Q25 and MiXCR, keeping in-frame beta chains. Identical CDR3 protein sequences are pooled into one entry, listed with their most common genes and DNA. The V and J calls were not made by the authors but by TCRdb's processing. The sample records about 75,000 distinct CDR3 sequences, under 80% of which are singletons. Jointly, the top ten make up about 12% of the sample.

The chain is assembled from TRBV6-5 and TRBJ1-4; there is no confident call for the D gene. Sequenced input: lung tumor tissue. The TCR sequence derives from a woman between 45 and 60 years old with non-small cell lung cancer. The bases read TGCGCCCGCACCCGCACTGGGAATGAAAAATTGTTTTTT. Its translation reads: CARTRTGNEKLFF.